This TCR beta chain was recovered during a study of breast tumors, draining lymph nodes, adjacent tissues. General observations from the study: Data fit most tumor T cells coming from lymph node, expanding in tumor. Tumor repertoires ranked between lymph nodes and nontumor tissue in diversity, with V and J gene preferences. The lymph node origin of tumor T cells was framed as consistent with a hypothesis, not demonstrated.

Breast cancer patients provided tissue from their axillary draining lymph nodes. TCRdb ran MiXCR on the multiplex PCR reads and lists one entry per CDR3 protein. This repertoire shows 160,000 or so distinct CDR3 sequences, around a third found once; its top ten account for roughly 3.8%. This CDR3 spans 14 amino acids. Germline V gives CDR1 LNHDA, CDR2 SQIVND (reference sequence). The germline V and J ends were trimmed by 5 bases and 5 bases, with 16 bases remaining between them. This clonotype was seen repeatedly, ten times or more. Its antigen is still unknown. The sample consisted of axillary lymph node tissue. The chain combines TRBV19 with TRBJ2-7; tentative D call: TRBD1 (6 bases). The clonotype was recovered from a female donor with breast cancer. Some clones in this sample may be carry-over from other donors' samples. The DNA of the CDR3 is TGTGCCAGTAGTGTGGACAGCCGTCCTAACGAGCAGTACTTC. Protein sequence: CASSVDSRPNEQYF.